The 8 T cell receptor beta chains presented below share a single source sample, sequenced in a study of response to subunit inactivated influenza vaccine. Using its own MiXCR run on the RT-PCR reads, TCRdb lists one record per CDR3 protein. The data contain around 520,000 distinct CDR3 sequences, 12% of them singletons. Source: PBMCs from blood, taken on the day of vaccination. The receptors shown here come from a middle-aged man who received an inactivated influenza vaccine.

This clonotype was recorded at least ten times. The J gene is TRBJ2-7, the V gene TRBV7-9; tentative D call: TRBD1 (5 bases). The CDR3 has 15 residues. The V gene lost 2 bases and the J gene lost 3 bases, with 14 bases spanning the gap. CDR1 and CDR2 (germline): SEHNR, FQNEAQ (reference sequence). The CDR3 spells CASSLPAGFYYEQYF. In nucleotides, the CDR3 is TGTGCCAGCAGCTTACCCGCAGGGTTTTACTACGAGCAGTACTTC.

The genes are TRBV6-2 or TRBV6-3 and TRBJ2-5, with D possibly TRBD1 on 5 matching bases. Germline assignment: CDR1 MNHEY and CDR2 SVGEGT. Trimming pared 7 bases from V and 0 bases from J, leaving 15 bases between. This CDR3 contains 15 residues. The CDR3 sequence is CASTHETAYQETQYF. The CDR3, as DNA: TGTGCCAGCACCCACGAGACAGCCTACCAAGAGACCCAGTACTTC.

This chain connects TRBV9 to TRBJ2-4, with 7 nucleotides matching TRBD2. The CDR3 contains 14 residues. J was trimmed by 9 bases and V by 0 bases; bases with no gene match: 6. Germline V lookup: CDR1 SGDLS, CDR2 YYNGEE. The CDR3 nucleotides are TGTGCCAGCAGCGTAGGCGGGGGTAGTAGCATTCAGTACTTC. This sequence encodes CASSVGGGSSIQYF.

CDR3 nucleotide sequence: TGTGCCAGCAGCCCTCAGGGGGAGGCAGATACGCAGTATTTT. It codes for CASSPQGEADTQYF. This rearrangement joins TRBV3-1 to TRBJ2-3; TRBD1 might be the D (7 bases). V lost 4 bases to trimming and J lost 4 bases, with 12 bases between them. Germline-derived CDR1 and CDR2 are LGHDT and YNNKEL (reference sequence). This CDR3 is 14 amino acids long.

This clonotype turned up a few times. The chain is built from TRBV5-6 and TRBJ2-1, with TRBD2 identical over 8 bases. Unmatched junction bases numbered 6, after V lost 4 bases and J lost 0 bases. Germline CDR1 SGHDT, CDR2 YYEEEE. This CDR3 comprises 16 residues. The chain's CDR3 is CASSKESGGSYNEQFF. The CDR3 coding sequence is TGTGCCAGCAGCAAAGAGAGCGGGGGCTCCTACAATGAGCAGTTCTTC.

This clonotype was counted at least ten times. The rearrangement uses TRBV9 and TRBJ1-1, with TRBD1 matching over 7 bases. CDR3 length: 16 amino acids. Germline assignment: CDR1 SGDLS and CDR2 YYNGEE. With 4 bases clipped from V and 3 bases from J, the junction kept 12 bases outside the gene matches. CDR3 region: CASSPWDSIGHTEAFF. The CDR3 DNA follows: TGTGCCAGCAGCCCCTGGGACAGTATTGGGCACACTGAAGCTTTCTTT. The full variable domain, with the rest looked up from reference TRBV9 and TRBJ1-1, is DSGVTQTPKHLITATGQRVTLRCSPRSGDLSVYWYQQSLDQGLQFLIQYYNGEERAKGNILERFSAQQFPDLHSELNLSSLELGDSALYFCASSPWDSIGHTEAFFGQGTRLTVV.

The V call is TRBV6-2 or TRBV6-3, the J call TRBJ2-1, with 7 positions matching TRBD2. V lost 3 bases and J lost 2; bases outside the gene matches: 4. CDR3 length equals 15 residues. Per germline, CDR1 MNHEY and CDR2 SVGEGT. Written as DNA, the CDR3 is TGTGCCAGCAGTTATGGACTAGACCCCTACAATGAGCAGTTCTTC. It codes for CASSYGLDPYNEQFF.

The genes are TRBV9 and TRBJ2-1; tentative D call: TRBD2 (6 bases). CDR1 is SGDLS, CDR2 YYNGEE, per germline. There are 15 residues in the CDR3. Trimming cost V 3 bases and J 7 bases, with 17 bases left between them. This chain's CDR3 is CASSAGPARENEQFF. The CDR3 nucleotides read TGTGCCAGCAGCGCTGGACCAGCCCGGGAGAATGAGCAGTTCTTC.